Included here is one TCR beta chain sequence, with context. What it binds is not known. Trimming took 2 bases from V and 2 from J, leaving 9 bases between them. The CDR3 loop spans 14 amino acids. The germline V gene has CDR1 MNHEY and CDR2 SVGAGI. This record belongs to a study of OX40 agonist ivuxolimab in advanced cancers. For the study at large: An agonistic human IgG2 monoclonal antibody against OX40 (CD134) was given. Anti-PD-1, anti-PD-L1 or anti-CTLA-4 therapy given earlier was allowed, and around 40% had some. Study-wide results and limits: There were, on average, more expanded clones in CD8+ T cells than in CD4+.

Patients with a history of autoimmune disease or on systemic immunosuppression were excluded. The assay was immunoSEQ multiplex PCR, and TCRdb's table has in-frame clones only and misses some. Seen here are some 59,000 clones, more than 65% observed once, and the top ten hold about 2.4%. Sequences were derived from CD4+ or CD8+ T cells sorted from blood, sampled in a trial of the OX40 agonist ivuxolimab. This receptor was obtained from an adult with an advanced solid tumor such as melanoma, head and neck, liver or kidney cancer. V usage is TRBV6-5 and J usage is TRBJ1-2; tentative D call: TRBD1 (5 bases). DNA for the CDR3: TGTGCCAGCAGTTACGACAGTCAGAACTATGGCTACACCTTC. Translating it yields CASSYDSQNYGYTF.